This T cell receptor (beta chain) emerged from a study of Tregs in tolerant kidney transplant recipients. The assay was immunoSEQ multiplex PCR, and TCRdb's table has in-frame clones only and misses some. The sample has 85,000 to 100,000 clones; over 85% are singletons. CDR1 and CDR2 from the germline V gene are MNHNS and SASEGT. This CDR3 region has 13 residues. J was trimmed by 10 bases and V by 2 bases; bases with no gene match: 2. The sequences come from CD4+ T cells from blood, collected before the transplant. The sequence was obtained from a human donor who received a combined kidney and bone marrow transplant. This chain links TRBV6-1 with TRBJ2-1, with 10 nucleotides matching TRBD2. The CDR3 here is CASSERTSGEQFF. For the CDR3, the DNA is TGTGCCAGCAGTGAACGGACTAGCGGCGAGCAGTTCTTC.